This TCR beta chain was sequenced for a study of shared clonotypes between healthy human individuals (TCRdb year 2020). With respect to the entire study: A couple of women and a few men aged 18 to 49 years were included in the cohort. For each donor, three plates each were used for CD4 naive and CD4 memory, two plates were used for CD8 naive, and one plate was used for CD8 memory. To estimate repertoire size and how much clonotype sharing occurs between individuals, the study deeply sequenced the blood TCR repertoires of about five healthy adults. Different laboratories and diverse techniques were used to prepare libraries and sequence TCR repertoires, to increase sequencing depth and limit assay-specific biases. Each donor's leukapheresis produced roughly between about 0.9 and 9.5 billion PBMCs. Broad study findings and their caveats: Even with the large sequencing depth, rarefaction of the sorted-subset datasets indicated that sequencing was incomplete. Sampling was restricted to blood, and TCR repertoires in tissues likely differ from the TCR repertoires found in blood. The genetic and exposure-history diversity represented was limited by the small number of donors. Estimated clonotype richness was generally larger for naive than for memory subsets. Compared with non-shared clonotypes, clonotypes shared by all four sorted-subset donors had higher generation probabilities. Pairwise subsampling indicated that sequencing depth was expected to affect the degree of clonotype sharing among donors. Sharing across a few donors was observed for around 4.8% of naive CD4, less than 4% of naive CD8, about 2.3% of memory CD4, and less than 0.45% of memory CD8 clonotypes.

Donors were healthy HIV-negative adults with no recently reported acute infections or vaccinations. Every donor was a Caucasian adult living in Nashville, Tennessee, USA. CD4+ T cells were enriched by magnetic negative selection, after which naive cells were positively selected on CD45RA and the negative fraction was taken as the memory subset. Blood was collected by leukapheresis, and PBMCs were isolated by Ficoll-Histopaque density gradient centrifugation and then cryopreserved in liquid nitrogen vapor phase. Analytical flow cytometry was used to check the purity and quantity of every magnetically sorted T cell population. Genomic DNA was isolated from each sorted fraction and quantified by UV absorbance on a Nanodrop 2000c. Deletion took 3 bases off V and 3 bases off J, with a span of 13 bases between the germline ends. CDR1 and CDR2 were assigned from the germline V gene (reference sequence) as GTSNPN and SVGIG. CDR3 length: 14 amino acids, cysteine to phenylalanine. Only CDR3 DNA is held: 42 bases, read in frame from base 1.

TCR CDR3 regions were amplified from genomic DNA by multiplex PCR using the deep immunoSEQ assay. Extracted genomic DNA from each cell subset was distributed evenly across all wells of several immunoSEQ 96-well plates, and each plate was treated as a replicate. For sorted subsets, each replicate PCR was loaded with 200 to 250 ng genomic DNA, equivalent to 25,000 to 35,000 T cell genomes. The purified libraries were quantified using a Qubit 3.0 fluorometer, sized with a Bioanalyzer 2100, and then quantified again using the KAPA Library Quantification kit. Every immunoSEQ 96-well plate was sequenced on a dedicated single-read 150-cycle Illumina NextSeq 550 flow cell. On the authors' methods: Because only junctional sequences without quality scores were contained in the immunoSEQ output, filtering matching that applied to full-length reads could not be performed. Sequences were annotated with PyIR, a Python wrapper for IgBLAST v1.9, and V/J genes and CDR3 were assigned using IMGT germline references. Reads with weak V/J assignments (E-value above 1e-6), missing CDR3, stop codons, out-of-frame junctions, or ambiguous translated residues were removed. A V3J clonotype was defined by an identical inferred V gene, J gene, and CDR3 amino acid sequence. Percentage overlap between repertoires was calculated by dividing the number of shared unique clonotypes by the size of the smaller repertoire. RTK rarefaction, the Chao1 estimator, and Recon v2.1 estimates of unobserved clonotypes were used to assess repertoire richness. OLGA was used to compute generation probabilities for all TCRbeta clonotypes that the gDNA method yielded from a handful of donors. What TCRdb holds here is the immuneACCESS table cut down to in-frame rearrangements. Part of the clones is not present; checked against another copy, under half of the missing clones reflect an unresolved V gene, and the others are unexplained. D and trimming were read from the DNA, whereas the V and J calls and clone size are those reported in that table. This sample has 950,000 to 1,300,000 clones in its table, and 70% to 80% of those were observed once. Clones ranked in the top ten supply roughly 1.5% of the sample.

A remark on this clone: What this receptor recognizes is not known. Per-base qualities were not stored, and no clone one base away is much larger.

This clonotype was sampled from a man younger than 35 in good health. This chain joins TRBV30 to TRBJ2-3; perhaps TRBD1 is the D gene, with 6 bases matching. Sequencing was performed on memory CD4+ T cells sorted from blood. The meaning of the sample's cell subset or site label: CD45RA-negative fraction. The CDR3: CAWSRTVLTDTQYF. The bases are TGTGCCTGGAGCCGGACAGTCTTGACAGATACGCAGTATTTT.